This T cell receptor (beta chain) is from a study of T cell responses to AZD1222 COVID-19 vaccine. Study results and limitations: Sampling that yielded the repertoires occurred only after the peak T cell response. Distributed over spike, vaccine-associated CD4 TCRs predominated at 160-218 and 743-854. Baseline seropositivity occurred in only a handful of AZD1222 recipients. Regions left unmutated in variants are reportedly the target of nearly half of spike-specific TCRs.

This clone was counted between two and nine times. Its antigen is still unknown. Repertoires were generated with immunoSEQ multiplex PCR, while TCRdb's copy carries only in-frame clones and drops some. This table has roughly 45,000 clones, roughly 80% appearing once. The CDR3 runs to 13 residues. V lost 9 bases, J lost 4 bases, and 15 bases lay in between. The V gene's germline CDR1 is MDHEN and CDR2 SYDVKM. This clonotype originated in an adult in good health. The chain uses TRBV28 and TRBJ1-2; D unclear. Material: peripheral blood, obtained on day 0 of AZD1222 vaccination. CDR3 region: CASSERAGYGYTF. In nucleotides, the CDR3 is TGTGCCAGTTCCGAGAGGGCAGGCTATGGCTACACCTTC.